A selection of T cell receptor beta chains follows, all from one sample in a study of patients with pleural tuberculosis. Each CDR3 protein gets one entry after TCRdb re-called the reads with MiXCR. Of 29,000 or so distinct CDR3 sequences listed, 18% are singletons. The sequenced sample consisted of peripheral blood. These receptors all come from a human donor with pleural tuberculosis. Both conserved end residues are part of each CDR3. Fields, in order: V gene, J gene, clone size, D gene, CDR3 DNA, CDR3 protein. The D gene is left open where the match is weak. Rows may omit the clone size; those that give it use once, few, many or a size class.

TRBV2	TRBJ2-3	many	TRBD2	TGTGCCAGCAGACCCCAAGGACTAGCGGCAGATACGCAGTATTTT	CASRPQGLAADTQYF
TRBV5-1	TRBJ1-5	many	.	TGCGCCAGCAGCTTCGGACGTAACAATCAGCCCCAGCATTTT	CASSFGRNNQPQHF
TRBV6-1	TRBJ1-6	.	.	TGTGCCAGCGGTCCCGGGGGATACCCCCTCCACTTT	CASGPGGYPLHF
TRBV3-1	TRBJ1-1	many	.	TGTGCCAGCAGCCAACTGAACACTGAAGCTTTCTTT	CASSQLNTEAFF
TRBV27	TRBJ1-5	medium-sized	.	TGTGCCAGCAGTCTTAGACCCCCGGGACGGGCTAAGGGGCCCCAGCATTTT	CASSLRPPGRAKGPQHF
TRBV28	TRBJ1-5	few	.	TGTGCCAGCAGTCGGGTACTAAATCAGCCCCAGCATTTT	CASSRVLNQPQHF
TRBV29-1	TRBJ2-1	many	TRBD1	TGCAGCGTGCGGGACAGGGAAAATGAGCAGTTCTTC	CSVRDRENEQFF
TRBV14	TRBJ2-2	many	.	TGTGCCAGCAGCCAAGATAAGGCCAGAGTTAACACCGGGGAGCTGTTTTTT	CASSQDKARVNTGELFF
TRBV4-2	TRBJ2-7	many	.	TGTGCCAGCAGCCAAGAAAGAGAGGACTACGAGCAGTACTTC	CASSQEREDYEQYF
TRBV29-1	TRBJ2-1	many	.	TGCAGCGTCAACCCAGAGGCCTACAATGAGCAGTTCTTC	CSVNPEAYNEQFF
TRBV5-4	TRBJ1-2	once	.	TGTGCCAGCAGGGAAGGGGTAGGGACAAGAACCTATGGCTACACCTTC	CASREGVGTRTYGYTF
TRBV6-6	TRBJ2-3	once	.	TGTGCCAGCGCCCGAACCCTGACCACAGATACGCAGTATTTT	CASARTLTTDTQYF
TRBV28	TRBJ2-1	many	TRBD2	TGTGCCGGATCTAAAAGGACTAGCGGGAGCCTCGAGCAGTTCTTC	CAGSKRTSGSLEQFF
TRBV2	TRBJ1-5	many	.	TGTGCCAGCAGCGTTGTCCCTAATCAGCCCCAGCATTTT	CASSVVPNQPQHF
TRBV24-1	TRBJ2-3	many	.	TGTGCCACCAGTGACAGGGATTACACAGATACGCAGTATTTT	CATSDRDYTDTQYF
TRBV18	TRBJ1-1	many	.	TGTGCCAGCTCACCACTTGAGACTGAAGCTTTCTTT	CASSPLETEAFF
TRBV4-3	TRBJ1-1	many	.	TGCGCCAGCAGCCCGAAGGCCGTGAACACTGAAGCTTTCTTT	CASSPKAVNTEAFF
TRBV11-2	TRBJ1-5	few	.	TGTGCCAGCAGCCCGAGGAGGGGGCAGCCCCAGCATTTT	CASSPRRGQPQHF
TRBV20-1	TRBJ1-1	many	TRBD1	TGCAGTGCTGGCTCCGACAGGGACCTAAGGGTGGCTTTCTTT	CSAGSDRDLRVAFF
TRBV28	TRBJ2-2	many	.	TGTGCCAGCTCTCGGGGGGCAGGAACCGGGGAGCTGTTTTTT	CASSRGAGTGELFF
TRBV12-3/TRBV12-4	TRBJ2-3	many	TRBD2	TGTGCCAGCAGTATAGCGGGCCGCGTAGAGTATTTT	CASSIAGRVEYF
TRBV28	TRBJ2-5	many	.	TGTGCCAGCAGTTTACGGATGACGAAAGAGACCCAGTACTTC	CASSLRMTKETQYF
TRBV4-2	TRBJ1-5	.	.	TGTGCCAGCAGCCTCAGCTGGCCGGGATCAAATCAGCCCCAGCATTTT	CASSLSWPGSNQPQHF
TRBV6-1	TRBJ1-1	many	TRBD1	TGTGCCAGCAGTAAACCGGGACAGGGGATCTCTGAAGCTTTCTTT	CASSKPGQGISEAFF
TRBV25-1	TRBJ1-4	.	.	TGTGGTAGCACCCCGGACAGTATCGGAAAACTGTTTTTT	CGSTPDSIGKLFF
TRBV19	TRBJ1-2	many	.	TGTGCCAGTAGTGGATCCGGGACGGCTTCTTACTATGGCTACACCTTC	CASSGSGTASYYGYTF
TRBV2	TRBJ2-3	many	TRBD1	TGTGCCAGCAGTCGACAGGGTATGAACACAGATACGCAGTATTTT	CASSRQGMNTDTQYF
TRBV15	TRBJ2-1	many	.	TGTGCCACCAGCAGAGATTCAGGGTACAATGAGCAGTTCTTC	CATSRDSGYNEQFF
TRBV13	TRBJ1-2	many	.	TGTGCCAGCAGCTTAGACGGGTTTGGATATGGCTACACCTTC	CASSLDGFGYGYTF
TRBV19	TRBJ1-5	many	TRBD1	TGTGCCAGTAGGGGAACAGGGGGAGGCAATCAGCCCCAGCATTTT	CASRGTGGGNQPQHF
TRBV6-1	TRBJ2-1	many	.	TGTGCCAGCAGGTTTAATGAGCAGTTCTTC	CASRFNEQFF
TRBV6-1	TRBJ2-4	many	.	TGTGCCAGCAGCCAGGGTCTAGCCAAAAACATTCAGTACTTC	CASSQGLAKNIQYF
TRBV4-1	TRBJ2-1	medium-sized	.	TGCGCCAGCAGCCAAACGCAGGGGAACAATGAGCAGTTCTTC	CASSQTQGNNEQFF
TRBV2	TRBJ2-1	many	.	TGTGCCAGCAGTGAAGAGGGGGGCCGATCGAATGAGCAGTTCTTC	CASSEEGGRSNEQFF
TRBV29-1	TRBJ1-2	few	.	TGCAGCGTACGCCCTCAAGTTGTGGGCTATGGCTACACCTTC	CSVRPQVVGYGYTF
TRBV19	TRBJ1-1	.	.	TGTACCAGTAGTTCACGGCGGCTTGAAGCTTTCTTC	CTSSSRRLEAFF
TRBV19	TRBJ2-7	many	TRBD2	TGTGCCAGTAGTAAAGGACTAGCGGGGGGGAGGAGCTCCTACGAGCAGTACTTC	CASSKGLAGGRSSYEQYF
TRBV29-1	TRBJ1-2	.	.	TGCAGCGTAGACCCTCCCGGGGTGGATGGCTACACCTTC	CSVDPPGVDGYTF
TRBV6-1	TRBJ2-1	.	.	TGTGCCAGCATGGCAAAGGTCTTCTCCTACAATGAGCAGTTCTTC	CASMAKVFSYNEQFF